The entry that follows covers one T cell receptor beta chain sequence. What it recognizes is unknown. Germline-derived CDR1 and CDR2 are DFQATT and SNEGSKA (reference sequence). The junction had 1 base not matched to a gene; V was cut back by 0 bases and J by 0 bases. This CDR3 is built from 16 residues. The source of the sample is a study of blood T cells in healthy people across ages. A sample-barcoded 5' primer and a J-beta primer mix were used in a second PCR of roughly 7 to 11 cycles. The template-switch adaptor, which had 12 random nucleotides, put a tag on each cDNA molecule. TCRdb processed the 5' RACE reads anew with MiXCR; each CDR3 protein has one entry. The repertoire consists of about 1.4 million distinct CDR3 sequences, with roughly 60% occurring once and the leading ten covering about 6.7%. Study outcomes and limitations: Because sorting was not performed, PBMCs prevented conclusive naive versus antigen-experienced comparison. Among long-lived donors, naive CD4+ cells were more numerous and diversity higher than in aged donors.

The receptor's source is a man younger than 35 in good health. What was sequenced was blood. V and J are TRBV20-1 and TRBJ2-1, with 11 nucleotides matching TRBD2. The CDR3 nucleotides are TGCAGTGCTAGAGAGGGACTAGCGGCCTCCTACAATGAGCAGTTCTTC. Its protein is CSAREGLAASYNEQFF.